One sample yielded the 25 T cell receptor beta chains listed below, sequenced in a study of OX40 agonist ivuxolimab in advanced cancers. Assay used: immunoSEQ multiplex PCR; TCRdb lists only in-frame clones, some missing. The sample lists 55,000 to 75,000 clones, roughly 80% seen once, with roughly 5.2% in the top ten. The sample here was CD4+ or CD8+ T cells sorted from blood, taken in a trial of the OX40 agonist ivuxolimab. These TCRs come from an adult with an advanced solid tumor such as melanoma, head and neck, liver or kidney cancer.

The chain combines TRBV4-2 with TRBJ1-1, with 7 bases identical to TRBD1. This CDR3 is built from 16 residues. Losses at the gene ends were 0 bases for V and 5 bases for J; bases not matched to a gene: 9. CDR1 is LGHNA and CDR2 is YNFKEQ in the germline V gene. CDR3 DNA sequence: TGTGCCAGCAGCCAAGATGTAAGACAGGGAGGGACTGAAGCTTTCTTT. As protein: CASSQDVRQGGTEAFF.

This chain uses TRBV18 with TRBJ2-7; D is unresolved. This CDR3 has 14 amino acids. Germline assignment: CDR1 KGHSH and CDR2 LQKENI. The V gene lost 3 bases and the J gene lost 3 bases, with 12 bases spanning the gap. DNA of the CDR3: TGTGCCAGCTCACCGGCAAGGTACTACTACGAGCAGTACTTC. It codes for CASSPARYYYEQYF.

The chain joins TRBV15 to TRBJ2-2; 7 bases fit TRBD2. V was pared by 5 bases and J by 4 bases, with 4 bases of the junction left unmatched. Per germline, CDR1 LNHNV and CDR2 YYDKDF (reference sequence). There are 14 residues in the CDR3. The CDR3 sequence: CATSAGAGTGELFF. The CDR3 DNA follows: TGTGCCACCAGCGCGGGAGCCGGCACCGGGGAGCTGTTTTTT. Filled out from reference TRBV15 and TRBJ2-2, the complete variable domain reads DAMVIQNPRYQVTQFGKPVTLSCSQTLNHNVMYWYQQKSSQAPKLLFHYYDKDFNNEADTPDNFQSRRPNTSFCFLDIRSPGLGDTAMYLCATSAGAGTGELFFGEGSRLTVL.

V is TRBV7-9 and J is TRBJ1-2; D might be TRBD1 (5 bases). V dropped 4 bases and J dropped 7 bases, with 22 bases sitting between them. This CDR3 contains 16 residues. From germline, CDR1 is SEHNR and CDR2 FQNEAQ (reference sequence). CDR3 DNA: TGTGCCAGCAGCTCCCATTTCACAGGACTTTCAGGTGGCTACACCTTC. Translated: CASSSHFTGLSGGYTF.

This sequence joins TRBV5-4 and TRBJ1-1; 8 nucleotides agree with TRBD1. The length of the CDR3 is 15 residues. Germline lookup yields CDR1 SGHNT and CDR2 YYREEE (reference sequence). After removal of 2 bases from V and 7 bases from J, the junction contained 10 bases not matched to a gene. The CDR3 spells CASSFGSGQGSEAFF. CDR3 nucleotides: TGTGCCAGCAGCTTTGGGTCCGGACAGGGAAGTGAAGCTTTCTTT.

The CDR3 bases are TGTGCCAGCAGTTACTCCCAGGGTCTCGGCTACGAGCAGTACTTC. This codes for CASSYSQGLGYEQYF. The V gene is TRBV6-6, the J gene TRBJ2-7; D possibly corresponds to TRBD1 (5 bases). CDR3 length: 15 residues. The V gene's germline CDR1 is MNHNY and CDR2 SVGAGI (reference sequence). V lost 0 bases and J lost 3, with 12 bases in between.

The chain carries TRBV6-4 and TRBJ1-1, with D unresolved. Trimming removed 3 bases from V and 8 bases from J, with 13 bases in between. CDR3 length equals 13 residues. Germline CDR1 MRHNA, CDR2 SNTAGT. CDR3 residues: CASSDDTGLEAFF. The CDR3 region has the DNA TGTGCCAGCAGTGATGACACGGGTCTCGAAGCTTTCTTT.

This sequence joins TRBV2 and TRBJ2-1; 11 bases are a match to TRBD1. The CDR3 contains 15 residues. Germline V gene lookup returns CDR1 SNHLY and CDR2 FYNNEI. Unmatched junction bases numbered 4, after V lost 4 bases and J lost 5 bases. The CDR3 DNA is TGTGCCAGCAGTGGCCGGGACAGGGGGAACAATGAGCAGTTCTTC. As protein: CASSGRDRGNNEQFF.

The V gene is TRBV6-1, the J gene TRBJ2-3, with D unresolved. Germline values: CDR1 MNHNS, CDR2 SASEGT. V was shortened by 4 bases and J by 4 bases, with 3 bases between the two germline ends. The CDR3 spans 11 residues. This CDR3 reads CASSASDTQYF. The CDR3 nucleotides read TGTGCCAGCAGTGCCTCAGATACGCAGTATTTT.

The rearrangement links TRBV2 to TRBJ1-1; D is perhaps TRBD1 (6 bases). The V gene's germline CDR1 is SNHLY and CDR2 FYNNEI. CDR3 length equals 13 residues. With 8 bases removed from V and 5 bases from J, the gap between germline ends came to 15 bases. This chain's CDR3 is CASEREGGTEAFF. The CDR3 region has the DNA TGTGCCAGCGAAAGGGAAGGGGGAACTGAAGCTTTCTTT.

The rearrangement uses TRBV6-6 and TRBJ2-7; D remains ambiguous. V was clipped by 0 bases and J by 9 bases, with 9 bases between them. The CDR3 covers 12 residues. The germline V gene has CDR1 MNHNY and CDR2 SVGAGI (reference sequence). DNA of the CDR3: TGTGCCAGCAGTTACTCAGGCCCTTCGCAGTACTTC. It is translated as CASSYSGPSQYF.

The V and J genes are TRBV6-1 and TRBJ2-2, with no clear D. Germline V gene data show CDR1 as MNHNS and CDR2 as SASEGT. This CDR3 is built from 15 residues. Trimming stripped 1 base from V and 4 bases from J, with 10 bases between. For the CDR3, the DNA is TGTGCCAGCAGTGAAGTTTCAGTTATCACCGGGGAGCTGTTTTTT. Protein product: CASSEVSVITGELFF.

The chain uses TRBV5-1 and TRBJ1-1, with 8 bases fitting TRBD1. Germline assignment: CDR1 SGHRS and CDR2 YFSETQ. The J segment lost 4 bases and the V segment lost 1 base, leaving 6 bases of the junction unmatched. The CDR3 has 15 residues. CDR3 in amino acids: CASSLLQGGVTEAFF. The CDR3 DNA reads TGCGCCAGCAGCTTGCTACAGGGGGGAGTCACTGAAGCTTTCTTT.

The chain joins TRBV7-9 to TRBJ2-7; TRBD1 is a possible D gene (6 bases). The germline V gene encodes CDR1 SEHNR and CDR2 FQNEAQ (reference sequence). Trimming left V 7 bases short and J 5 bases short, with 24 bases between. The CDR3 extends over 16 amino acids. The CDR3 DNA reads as TGTGCCAGCACCCAAGCTGTGACAGGCCGTTATGACGAGCAGTACTTC. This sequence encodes CASTQAVTGRYDEQYF.

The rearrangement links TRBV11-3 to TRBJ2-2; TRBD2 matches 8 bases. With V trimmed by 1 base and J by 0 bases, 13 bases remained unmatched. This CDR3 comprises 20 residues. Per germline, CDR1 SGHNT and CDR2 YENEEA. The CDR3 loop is CASSLAPLGSGVANTGELFF. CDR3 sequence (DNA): TGTGCCAGCAGCTTAGCCCCCCTGGGTAGCGGGGTCGCGAACACCGGGGAGCTGTTTTTT.

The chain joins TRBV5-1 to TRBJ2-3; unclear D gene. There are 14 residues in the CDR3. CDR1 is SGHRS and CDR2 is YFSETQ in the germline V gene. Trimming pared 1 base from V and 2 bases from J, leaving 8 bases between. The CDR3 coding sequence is TGCGCCAGCAGCTTGCTCAACCCCACAGATACGCAGTATTTT. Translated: CASSLLNPTDTQYF.

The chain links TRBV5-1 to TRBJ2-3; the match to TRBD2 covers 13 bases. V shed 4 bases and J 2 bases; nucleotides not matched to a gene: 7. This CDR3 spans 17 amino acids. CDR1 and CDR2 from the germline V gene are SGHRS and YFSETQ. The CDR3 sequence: CASSRRTSGSITDTQYF. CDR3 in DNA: TGCGCCAGCAGCCGAAGGACTAGCGGGAGTATCACAGATACGCAGTATTTT.

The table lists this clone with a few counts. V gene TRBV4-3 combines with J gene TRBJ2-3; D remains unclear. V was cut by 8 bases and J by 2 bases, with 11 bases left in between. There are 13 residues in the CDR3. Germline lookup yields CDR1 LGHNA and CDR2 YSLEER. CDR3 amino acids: CASGETFTDTQYF. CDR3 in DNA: TGCGCCAGCGGTGAGACATTCACAGATACGCAGTATTTT.

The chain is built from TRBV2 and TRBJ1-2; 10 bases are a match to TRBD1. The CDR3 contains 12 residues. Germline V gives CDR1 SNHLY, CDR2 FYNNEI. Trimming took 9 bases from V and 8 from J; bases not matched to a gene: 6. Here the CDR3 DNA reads TGTGCCAGGAGAGGACAGGGGGACGGCTACACCTTC. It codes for CARRGQGDGYTF.

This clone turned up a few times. In nucleotides, the CDR3 is TGTGCCAGCAGCCAGGCGGCTAGCGGAACCTACGAGCAGTACTTC. Encoded protein: CASSQAASGTYEQYF. The chain links TRBV7-8 to TRBJ2-7; 7 bases match TRBD2. Germline-derived CDR1 and CDR2 are SGHVS and FQNEAQ. V lost 5 bases to trimming and J lost 2 bases; unmatched junction nucleotides: 9. The CDR3 consists of 15 residues.

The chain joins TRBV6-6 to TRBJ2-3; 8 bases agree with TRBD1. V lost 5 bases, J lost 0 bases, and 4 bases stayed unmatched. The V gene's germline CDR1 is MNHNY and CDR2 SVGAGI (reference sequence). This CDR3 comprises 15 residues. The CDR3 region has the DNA TGTGCCAGCAGTAATCGACAGGGGAGCACAGATACGCAGTATTTT. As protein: CASSNRQGSTDTQYF.

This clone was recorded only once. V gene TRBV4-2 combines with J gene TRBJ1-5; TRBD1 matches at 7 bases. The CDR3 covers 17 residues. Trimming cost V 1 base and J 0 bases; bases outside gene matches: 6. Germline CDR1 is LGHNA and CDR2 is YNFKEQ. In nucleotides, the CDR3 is TGTGCCAGCAGCCAAGCTACAGGGGCTTATAGCAATCAGCCCCAGCATTTT. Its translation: CASSQATGAYSNQPQHF.

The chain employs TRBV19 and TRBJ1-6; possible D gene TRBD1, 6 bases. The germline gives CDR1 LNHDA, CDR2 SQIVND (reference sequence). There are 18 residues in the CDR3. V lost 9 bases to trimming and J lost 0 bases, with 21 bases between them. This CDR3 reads CASRGGGDPSSYNSPLHF. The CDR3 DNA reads TGTGCCAGCAGGGGTGGGGGGGACCCAAGCTCCTATAATTCACCCCTCCACTTT.

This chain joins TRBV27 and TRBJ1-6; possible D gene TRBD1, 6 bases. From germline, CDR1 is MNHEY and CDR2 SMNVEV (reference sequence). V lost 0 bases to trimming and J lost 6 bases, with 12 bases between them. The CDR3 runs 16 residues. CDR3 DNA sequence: TGTGCCAGCAGTTTATCGGGGACATCATTTAATTCACCCCTCCACTTT. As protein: CASSLSGTSFNSPLHF.

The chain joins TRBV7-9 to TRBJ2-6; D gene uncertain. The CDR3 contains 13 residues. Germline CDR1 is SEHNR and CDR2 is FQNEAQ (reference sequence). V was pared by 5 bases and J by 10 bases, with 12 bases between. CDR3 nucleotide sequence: TGTGCCAGCAGCCCCAACGAGGAAAACGTCCTGACTTTC. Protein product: CASSPNEENVLTF. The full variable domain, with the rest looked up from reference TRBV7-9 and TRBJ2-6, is DTGVSQNPRHKITKRGQNVTFRCDPISEHNRLYWYRQTLGQGPEFLTYFQNEAQLEKSRLLSDRFSAERPKGSFSTLEIQRTEQGDSAMYLCASSPNEENVLTFGAGSRLTVL.